This T cell receptor (beta chain) was identified during a study of shared clonotypes between healthy human individuals. Study as a whole: Per donor, CD8 memory used one plate, CD8 naive used two, CD4 memory used three and CD4 naive used three. The study's findings and limits: Genetic and exposure-history diversity was limited by the small donor number. Clonotype sharing across several donors was observed for 4% to 6.5% of naive CD4 clonotypes.

CDR1 and CDR2 from the germline V gene are MDHEN and SYDVKM. The CDR3 is made up of 13 amino acids. This clone came up once. Its antigen is not identified. For every subset, genomic DNA was evenly distributed across several immunoSEQ plates. Clones were read by immunoSEQ multiplex PCR, and TCRdb kept only the in-frame ones, dropping some. The sample holds about 2.4 million clones, under 95% seen once. The chain links TRBV28 to TRBJ2-5; D is perhaps TRBD1 (5 bases). The better agreement between TRBJ2-7 and the DNA end casts doubt on the J call. Specimen: naive CD4+ T cells from PBMCs. The subset here: CD45RA+ positively selected. This TCR came from a young man in good health. Some clones in this sample may be carry-over from other donors' samples. This chain's CDR3 is CAITTGSGYEQYF. DNA for the CDR3: TGTGCCATCACGACTGGCTCAGGGTACGAGCAGTACTTC.